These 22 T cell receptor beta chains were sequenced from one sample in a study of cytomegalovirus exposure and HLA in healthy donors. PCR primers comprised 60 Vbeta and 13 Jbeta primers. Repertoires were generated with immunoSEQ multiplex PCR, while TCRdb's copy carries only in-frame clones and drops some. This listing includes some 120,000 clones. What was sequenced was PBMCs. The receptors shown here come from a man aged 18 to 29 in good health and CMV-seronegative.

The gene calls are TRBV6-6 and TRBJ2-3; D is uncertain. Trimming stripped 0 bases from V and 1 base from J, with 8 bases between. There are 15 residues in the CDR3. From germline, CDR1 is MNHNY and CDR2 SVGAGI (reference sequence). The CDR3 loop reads CASSYSSSGTDTQYF. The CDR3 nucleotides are TGTGCCAGCAGTTACTCGAGTAGTGGCACAGATACGCAGTATTTT.

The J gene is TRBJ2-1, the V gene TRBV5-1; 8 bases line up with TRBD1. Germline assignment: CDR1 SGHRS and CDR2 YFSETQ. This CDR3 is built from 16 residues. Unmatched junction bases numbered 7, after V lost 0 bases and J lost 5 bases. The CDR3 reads CASSLAVGQGDNEQFF. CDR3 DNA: TGCGCCAGCAGCTTGGCTGTCGGACAGGGTGACAATGAGCAGTTCTTC.

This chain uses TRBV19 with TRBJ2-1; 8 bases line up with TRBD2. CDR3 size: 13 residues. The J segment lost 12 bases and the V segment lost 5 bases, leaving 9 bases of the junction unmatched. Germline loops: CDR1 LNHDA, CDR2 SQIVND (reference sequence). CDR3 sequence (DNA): TGTGCCAGTAGTCCCCGGCTCAGCGGGGGGCAGTTCTTC. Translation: CASSPRLSGGQFF.

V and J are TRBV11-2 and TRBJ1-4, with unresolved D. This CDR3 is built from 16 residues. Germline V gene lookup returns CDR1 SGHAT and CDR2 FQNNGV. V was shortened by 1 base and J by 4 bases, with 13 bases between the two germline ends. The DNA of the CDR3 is TGTGCCAGCAGCTTAGGGACTACTCGGTATAATGAAAAACTGTTTTTT. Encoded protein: CASSLGTTRYNEKLFF.

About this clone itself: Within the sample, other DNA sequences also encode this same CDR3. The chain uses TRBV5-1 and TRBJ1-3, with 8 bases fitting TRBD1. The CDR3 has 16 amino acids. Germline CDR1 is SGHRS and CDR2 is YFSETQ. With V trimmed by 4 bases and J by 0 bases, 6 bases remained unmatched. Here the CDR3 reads CASSTGQGHSGNTIYF. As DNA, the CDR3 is TGCGCCAGCAGCACCGGACAGGGTCACTCTGGAAACACCATATATTTT.

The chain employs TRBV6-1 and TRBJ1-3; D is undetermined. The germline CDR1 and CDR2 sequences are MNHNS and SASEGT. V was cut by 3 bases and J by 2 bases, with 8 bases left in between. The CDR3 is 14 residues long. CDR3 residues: CASSDISAGNTIYF. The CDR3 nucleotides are TGTGCCAGCAGTGATATCTCGGCTGGAAACACCATATATTTT.

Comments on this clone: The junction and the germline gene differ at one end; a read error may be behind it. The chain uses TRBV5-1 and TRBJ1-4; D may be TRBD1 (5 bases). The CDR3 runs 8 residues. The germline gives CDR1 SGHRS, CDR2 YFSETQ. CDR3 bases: TGCGCCCAAGAAGGAGGGGTCTTT. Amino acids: CAQEGGVF.

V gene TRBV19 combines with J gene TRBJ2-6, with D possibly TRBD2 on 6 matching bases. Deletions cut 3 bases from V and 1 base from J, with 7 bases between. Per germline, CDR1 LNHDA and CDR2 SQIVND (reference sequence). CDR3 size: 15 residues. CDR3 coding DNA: TGTGCCAGTAGTATTGGGGGGTCTGGGGCCAACGTCCTGACTTTC. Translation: CASSIGGSGANVLTF.

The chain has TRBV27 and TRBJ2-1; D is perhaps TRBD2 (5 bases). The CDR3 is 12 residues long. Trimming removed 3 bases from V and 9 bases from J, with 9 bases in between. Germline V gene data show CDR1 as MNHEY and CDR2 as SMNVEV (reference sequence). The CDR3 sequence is CASSFRGTEQFF. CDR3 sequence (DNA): TGTGCCAGCAGTTTCCGGGGAACTGAGCAGTTCTTC.

CDR3 sequence: CASSGTDRSGETQYF. The CDR3 bases are TGTGCCAGCTCCGGGACTGACCGTTCCGGGGAGACCCAGTACTTC. This sequence joins TRBV28 and TRBJ2-5; maybe TRBD2 (6 bases). Germline loops: CDR1 MDHEN, CDR2 SYDVKM. V was cut by 8 bases and J by 5 bases, with 21 bases left in between. There are 15 residues in the CDR3. Drawing the rest from reference TRBV28 and TRBJ2-5, the complete variable domain is DVKVTQSSRYLVKRTGEKVFLECVQDMDHENMFWYRQDPGLGLRLIYFSYDVKMKEKGDIPEGYSVSREKKERFSLILESASTNQTSMYLCASSGTDRSGETQYFGPGTRLLVL.

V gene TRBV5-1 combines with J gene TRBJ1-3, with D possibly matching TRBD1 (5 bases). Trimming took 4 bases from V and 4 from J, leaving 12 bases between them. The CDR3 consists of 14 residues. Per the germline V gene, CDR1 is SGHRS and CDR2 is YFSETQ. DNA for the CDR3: TGCGCCAGCAGCGATGGGGCGGGAGGAAACACCATATATTTT. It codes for CASSDGAGGNTIYF.

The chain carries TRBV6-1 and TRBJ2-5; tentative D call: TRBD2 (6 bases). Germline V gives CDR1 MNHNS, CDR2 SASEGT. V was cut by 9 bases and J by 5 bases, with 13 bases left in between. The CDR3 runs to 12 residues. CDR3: CASGGPRETQYF. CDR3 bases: TGTGCCAGTGGAGGGCCGAGGGAGACCCAGTACTTC.

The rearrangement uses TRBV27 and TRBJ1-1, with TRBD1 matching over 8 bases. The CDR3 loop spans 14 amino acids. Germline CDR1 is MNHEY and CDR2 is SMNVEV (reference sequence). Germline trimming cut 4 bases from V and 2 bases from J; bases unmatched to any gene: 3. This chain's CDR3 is CASSWTGTNTEAFF. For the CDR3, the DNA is TGTGCCAGCAGTTGGACAGGGACCAACACTGAAGCTTTCTTT.

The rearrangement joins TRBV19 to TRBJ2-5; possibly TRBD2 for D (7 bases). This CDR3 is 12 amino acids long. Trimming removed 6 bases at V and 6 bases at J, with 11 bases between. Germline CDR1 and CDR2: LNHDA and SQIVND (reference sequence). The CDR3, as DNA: TGTGCCAGTAGCCTCGGGGGGCAGACCCAGTACTTC. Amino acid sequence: CASSLGGQTQYF.

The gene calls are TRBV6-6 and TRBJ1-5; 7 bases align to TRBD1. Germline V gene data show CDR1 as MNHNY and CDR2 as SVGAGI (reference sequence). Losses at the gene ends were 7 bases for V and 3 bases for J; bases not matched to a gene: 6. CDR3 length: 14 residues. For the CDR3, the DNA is TGTGCCAGCACCTTAGACAGGGCCAATCAGCCCCAGCATTTT. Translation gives CASTLDRANQPQHF.

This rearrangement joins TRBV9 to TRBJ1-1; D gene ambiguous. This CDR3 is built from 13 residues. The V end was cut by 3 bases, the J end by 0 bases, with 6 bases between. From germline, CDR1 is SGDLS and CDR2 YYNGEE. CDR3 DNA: TGTGCCAGCAGCGCCCAGGTGAACACTGAAGCTTTCTTT. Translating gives CASSAQVNTEAFF. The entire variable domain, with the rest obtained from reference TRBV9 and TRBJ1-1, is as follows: DSGVTQTPKHLITATGQRVTLRCSPRSGDLSVYWYQQSLDQGLQFLIQYYNGEERAKGNILERFSAQQFPDLHSELNLSSLELGDSALYFCASSAQVNTEAFFGQGTRLTVV.

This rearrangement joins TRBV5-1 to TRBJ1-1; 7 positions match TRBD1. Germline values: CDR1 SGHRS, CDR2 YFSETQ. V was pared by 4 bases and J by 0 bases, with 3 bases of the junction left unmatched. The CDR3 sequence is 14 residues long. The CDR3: CASSRGQMNTEAFF. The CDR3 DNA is TGCGCCAGCAGCAGGGGACAGATGAACACTGAAGCTTTCTTT.

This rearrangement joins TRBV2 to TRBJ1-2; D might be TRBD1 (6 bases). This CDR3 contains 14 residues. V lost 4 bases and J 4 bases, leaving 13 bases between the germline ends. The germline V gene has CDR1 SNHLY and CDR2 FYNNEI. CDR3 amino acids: CASSGDGRGYGYTF. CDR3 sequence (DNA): TGTGCCAGCAGTGGTGACGGCAGGGGCTATGGCTACACCTTC.

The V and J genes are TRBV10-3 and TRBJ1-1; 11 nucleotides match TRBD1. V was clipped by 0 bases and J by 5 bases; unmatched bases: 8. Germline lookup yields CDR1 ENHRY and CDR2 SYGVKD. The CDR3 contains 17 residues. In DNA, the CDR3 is TGTGCCATCAGTGAGTCTATCGGGGGGACAGGGGGGACTGAAGCTTTCTTT. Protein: CAISESIGGTGGTEAFF.

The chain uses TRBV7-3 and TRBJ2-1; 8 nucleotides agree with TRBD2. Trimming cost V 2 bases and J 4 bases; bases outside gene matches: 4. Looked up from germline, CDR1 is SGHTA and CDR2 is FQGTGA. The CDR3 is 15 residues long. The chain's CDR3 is CASSLGAGVYNEQFF. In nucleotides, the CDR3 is TGTGCCAGCAGCTTAGGAGCGGGGGTGTACAATGAGCAGTTCTTC. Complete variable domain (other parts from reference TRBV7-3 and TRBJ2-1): GAGVSQTPSNKVTEKGKYVELRCDPISGHTALYWYRQSLGQGPEFLIYFQGTGAADDSGLPNDRFFAVRPEGSVSTLKIQRTERGDSAVYLCASSLGAGVYNEQFFGPGTRLTVL.

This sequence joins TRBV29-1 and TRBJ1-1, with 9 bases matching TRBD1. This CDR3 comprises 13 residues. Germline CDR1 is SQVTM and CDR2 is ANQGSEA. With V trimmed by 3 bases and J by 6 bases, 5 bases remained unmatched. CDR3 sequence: CSVDGTGYAEAFF. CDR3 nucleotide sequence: TGCAGCGTTGACGGGACAGGGTACGCTGAAGCTTTCTTT.

The CDR3 reads CASSLGSVNTEAFF. In DNA form, the CDR3 reads TGTGCCAGCAGCTTAGGAAGCGTGAACACTGAAGCTTTCTTT. V and J are TRBV7-8 and TRBJ1-1; D not resolved. V was cut by 1 base and J by 0 bases, with 6 bases left in between. This CDR3 is built from 14 residues. In germline, CDR1 is SGHVS, CDR2 FQNEAQ.